The sample holds one count of the clone carrying this T cell receptor (beta chain). Its target is unknown. Documented treatment: approximately 18 received Ad26.COV2.S at low or high dose, single or two shots; several received placebo; per-sample allocation not given. Repertoires come from day 63 after the first vaccine or placebo injection. Participants' vaccine, an Ad26 vector, delivered Wuhan-strain SARS-CoV-2 spike. The sample belongs to a study of Ad26.COV2.S vaccination and SARS-CoV-2 variants. Whole-study findings and limits: Analyses that measured TCR breadth and depth may have underestimated total T cell responses.

TCRdb keeps only in-frame clones here, not all; method: immunoSEQ multiplex PCR. The repertoire includes under 550,000 clones, about 93% of them detected once, and 10% to 15% sits in the top ten. The germline V gene encodes CDR1 SGHDT and CDR2 YYEEEE. This CDR3 has 16 residues. V gave up 1 base and J gave up 3 bases, with 14 bases separating them. This chain connects TRBV5-6 to TRBJ1-3; D call uncertain. This sequence originates from a person aged 18-65 years who received the Ad26.COV2.S COVID-19 vaccine or a placebo. The starting material was peripheral blood, obtained in a trial of Ad26.COV2.S vaccine versus placebo. The CDR3 DNA reads TGTGCCAGCAGCTTGTCAGTCGGCGGGAATGGAAACACCATATATTTT. Its protein is CASSLSVGGNGNTIYF.